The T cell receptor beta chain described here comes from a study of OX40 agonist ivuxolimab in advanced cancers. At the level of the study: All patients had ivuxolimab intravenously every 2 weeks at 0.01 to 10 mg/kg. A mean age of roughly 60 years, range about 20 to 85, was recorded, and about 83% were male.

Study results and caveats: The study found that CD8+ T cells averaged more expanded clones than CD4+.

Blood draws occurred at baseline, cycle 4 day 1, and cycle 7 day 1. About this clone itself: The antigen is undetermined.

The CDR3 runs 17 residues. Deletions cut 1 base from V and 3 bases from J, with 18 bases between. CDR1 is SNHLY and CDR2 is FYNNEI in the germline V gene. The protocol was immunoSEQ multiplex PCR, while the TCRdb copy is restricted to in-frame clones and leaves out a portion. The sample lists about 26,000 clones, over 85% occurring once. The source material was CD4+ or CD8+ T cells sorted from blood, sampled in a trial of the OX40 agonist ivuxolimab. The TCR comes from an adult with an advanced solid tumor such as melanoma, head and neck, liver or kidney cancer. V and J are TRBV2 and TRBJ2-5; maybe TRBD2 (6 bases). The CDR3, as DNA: TGTGCCAGCAGTGAAGTTGGCGTGGGGCGGGGTAAAGAGACCCAGTACTTC. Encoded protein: CASSEVGVGRGKETQYF.